The clone carrying this T cell receptor beta chain has a count of ten or more. No antigen is known for it. This specimen belongs to a study of Graves' ophthalmopathy and Graves' hyperthyroidism. Study summary: The collection of peripheral blood took place at initial diagnosis, before any treatment.

General study points: For predicting ophthalmopathy progression, the model had 70.59% sensitivity and under 85% specificity. Blood contained most expanded thyroid clonotypes exceeding 0.001 frequency.

The J segment lost 6 bases and the V segment lost 5 bases, leaving 10 bases of the junction unmatched. Germline loops: CDR1 SGHDT, CDR2 YYEEEE. This CDR3 contains 14 residues. The study amplified TCR beta CDR3 regions using RNA transcripts. The first-round RT-PCR employed HTBI primers together with the Qiagen OneStep RT-PCR kit. A multiplex PCR was then performed as the second round. TCRdb itself ran the multiplex PCR reads through MiXCR, one entry per CDR3 protein. The table lists around 470,000 distinct CDR3 sequences, approximately 15% of them singletons. Isolation of PBMCs was performed using 9 to 10 ml of fresh peripheral blood.

The sequence was collected from a woman in her thirties with Graves' ophthalmopathy. Sequenced sample: blood. V and J are TRBV5-6 and TRBJ2-7; 8 bases map to TRBD1. CDR3: CASRSTGTGAEQYF. The CDR3 nucleotides are TGTGCCAGCAGGTCCACTGGGACAGGTGCCGAGCAGTACTTC.